These T cell receptor beta chains were read from a single sample in a study of OX40 agonist ivuxolimab in advanced cancers. TCRdb keeps only in-frame clones here, not all; method: immunoSEQ multiplex PCR. The sample lists fewer than 75,000 clones, roughly nine tenths occurring once. The specimen comprised CD4+ or CD8+ T cells sorted from blood, sampled in a trial of the OX40 agonist ivuxolimab. The receptors come from an adult with an advanced solid tumor such as melanoma, head and neck, liver or kidney cancer. Both conserved end residues are part of each CDR3. Each record gives: V gene, J gene, D gene, clone size, CDR3 protein, CDR3 DNA. A D gene is named only where the DNA matches it firmly. Size is omitted from some rows. Given values are once, few, many or a class for expanded clones.

TRBV7-8,TRBJ2-2,TRBD1,-,CASSFLGQGANTGELFF,TGTGCCAGCAGCTTCTTAGGACAGGGGGCGAACACCGGGGAGCTGTTTTTT
TRBV15,TRBJ2-5,-,-,CATSRDRPRGETQYF,TGTGCCACCAGCAGAGATAGACCAAGAGGTGAGACCCAGTACTTC
TRBV6-5,TRBJ1-2,-,-,CASSYREGYGYTF,TGTGCCAGCAGTTACCGGGAAGGCTATGGCTACACCTTC
TRBV5-4,TRBJ2-5,-,-,CASSSLRGEETQYF,TGTGCCAGCAGCTCGTTGAGAGGGGAAGAGACCCAGTACTTC
TRBV7-9,TRBJ1-4,-,-,CASSPTWEKLFF,TGTGCCAGCAGCCCGACATGGGAAAAACTGTTTTTT
TRBV5-1,TRBJ2-7,-,-,CASSPRGGYEQYF,TGCGCCAGCAGCCCCAGGGGGGGCTACGAGCAGTACTTC
TRBV7-2,TRBJ2-3,-,-,CASSLAGNTDTQYF,TGTGCCAGCAGCTTAGCGGGGAACACAGATACGCAGTATTTT
TRBV2,TRBJ2-1,TRBD2,-,CASSVDSGTSPPNEQFF,TGTGCCAGCAGTGTCGATTCCGGGACTAGTCCCCCCAATGAGCAGTTCTTC
TRBV7-9,TRBJ2-3,-,once,CASSRALSGVDTQYF,TGTGCCAGCAGTCGCGCTCTCTCGGGGGTGGATACGCAGTATTTT
TRBV7-6,TRBJ1-4,TRBD1,few,CASRGQPNEKLFF,TGTGCCAGCAGGGGACAGCCTAATGAAAAACTGTTTTTT
TRBV7-2,TRBJ2-3,TRBD2,-,CASSLRGDADTQYF,TGTGCCAGCAGCCTACGGGGGGACGCAGATACGCAGTATTTT
TRBV27,TRBJ2-1,TRBD2,once,CASSLRLAGGKWNEQFF,TGTGCCAGCAGTTTAAGATTAGCGGGAGGGAAATGGAATGAGCAGTTCTTC
TRBV5-1,TRBJ2-4,-,-,CASSLGQVLAKNIQYF,TGCGCCAGCAGCTTGGGGCAGGTCTTAGCCAAAAACATTCAGTACTTC
TRBV28,TRBJ1-3,-,once,CASSLSAGGRGNTIYF,TGTGCCAGCAGTTTAAGCGCGGGGGGTAGAGGAAACACCATATATTTT
TRBV11-1,TRBJ1-1,-,-,CASSLGGGLNTEAFF,TGTGCCAGCAGCTTAGGGGGAGGGCTAAACACTGAAGCTTTCTTT
TRBV5-5,TRBJ2-1,-,-,CASSLRRDEQFF,TGTGCCAGCAGCTTGAGGCGGGATGAGCAGTTCTTC
TRBV5-6,TRBJ2-5,TRBD2,-,CASSLRAGGRQETQYF,TGTGCCAGCAGCTTGAGAGCGGGAGGGCGCCAAGAGACCCAGTACTTC
TRBV28,TRBJ2-7,-,-,CASSPGGSYYEQYF,TGTGCCAGCAGTCCAGGGGGGTCCTACTACGAGCAGTACTTC
TRBV5-4,TRBJ1-3,TRBD1,-,CASSLAPGQGPSGNTIYF,TGTGCCAGCAGCTTGGCCCCTGGACAGGGTCCCTCTGGAAACACCATATATTTT
TRBV19,TRBJ2-7,TRBD1,-,CASSPPAGTGHYEQYF,TGTGCCAGTAGTCCCCCCGCAGGGACAGGGCACTACGAGCAGTACTTC
TRBV6-5,TRBJ2-7,-,-,CASSRGANSYEQYF,TGTGCCAGCAGCAGAGGGGCGAACTCCTACGAGCAGTACTTC
TRBV19,TRBJ1-2,-,-,CASSIGQLYGYTF,TGTGCCAGTAGTATTGGACAGCTCTATGGCTACACCTTC
TRBV20-1,TRBJ2-1,-,-,CSASLGDEQFF,TGCAGTGCTAGCCTCGGGGATGAGCAGTTCTTC
TRBV29-1,TRBJ1-2,TRBD1,-,CSVSDRVYGYTF,TGCAGCGTTTCGGACAGGGTCTATGGCTACACCTTC
TRBV7-9,TRBJ1-1,TRBD1,-,CASSPRQGMNTEAFF,TGTGCCAGCAGCCCCCGACAGGGGATGAACACTGAAGCTTTCTTT
TRBV14,TRBJ1-2,-,-,CASSQGVVYGYTF,TGTGCCAGCAGCCAGGGAGTCGTCTATGGCTACACCTTC
TRBV7-9,TRBJ1-5,-,-,CASSIQGGNQPQHF,TGTGCCAGCAGCATACAGGGTGGCAATCAGCCCCAGCATTTT
TRBV4-1,TRBJ1-2,TRBD1,-,CASSQDHRDRIGLGYGYTF,TGCGCCAGCAGCCAAGATCACCGGGACAGGATCGGACTCGGCTATGGCTACACCTTC
TRBV13,TRBJ1-2,-,-,CASSFRGASGYTF,TGTGCCAGCAGCTTTCGGGGGGCGAGTGGCTACACCTTC
TRBV7-6,TRBJ1-3,-,-,CASSLEPRGSGNTIYF,TGTGCCAGCAGCTTAGAACCACGGGGGAGTGGAAACACCATATATTTT
TRBV5-1,TRBJ1-1,TRBD1,-,CASSEGQGLEAFF,TGCGCCAGCAGCGAGGGACAGGGTTTAGAAGCTTTCTTT
TRBV7-9,TRBJ1-3,-,few,CASSLAGGNTIYF,TGTGCCAGCAGCTTAGCAGGAGGAAACACCATATATTTT
TRBV7-2,TRBJ1-2,-,-,CASSLVGQNYGYTF,TGTGCCAGCAGCTTAGTAGGCCAGAACTATGGCTACACCTTC
TRBV6-1,TRBJ1-1,TRBD1,few,CASRGQANTEAFF,TGTGCCAGCAGGGGACAGGCGAACACTGAAGCTTTCTTT
TRBV27,TRBJ1-5,-,-,CASSLGPGNNQPQHF,TGTGCCAGCAGTTTGGGCCCTGGGAACAATCAGCCCCAGCATTTT
TRBV19,TRBJ2-1,TRBD2,-,CASSIESGRSGEQFF,TGTGCCAGTAGTATAGAGAGCGGGAGGAGCGGTGAGCAGTTCTTC
TRBV7-8,TRBJ2-1,TRBD2,-,CASSLVASGRSYNEQFF,TGTGCCAGCAGCTTAGTAGCTAGCGGGAGATCCTACAATGAGCAGTTCTTC
TRBV10-1,TRBJ2-5,-,-,CASSEVLGETQYF,TGCGCCAGCAGTGAGGTTTTGGGAGAGACCCAGTACTTC
TRBV9,TRBJ2-7,-,-,CASSVIDLPYEQYF,TGTGCCAGCAGCGTTATAGACTTACCCTACGAGCAGTACTTC
TRBV6-5,TRBJ1-2,-,-,CASSRGVDYGYTF,TGTGCCAGCAGCAGAGGGGTAGACTATGGCTACACCTTC
TRBV6-1,TRBJ1-5,-,once,CATTRELNQPQHF,TGTGCCACCACCAGGGAACTTAATCAGCCCCAGCATTTT
TRBV28,TRBJ1-2,-,-,CATKTGTNEGWSGYTF,TGTGCCACCAAAACCGGGACAAACGAGGGGTGGTCGGGCTACACCTTC
TRBV7-2,TRBJ2-1,TRBD2,-,CASSSGTSADGQFF,TGTGCCAGCAGCTCCGGGACTAGTGCGGATGGGCAGTTCTTC
TRBV2,TRBJ1-5,-,-,CASSDGAGDQPQHF,TGTGCCAGCAGTGATGGTGCAGGCGATCAGCCCCAGCATTTT
TRBV2,TRBJ2-7,TRBD1,-,CASSGRGTGTYEQYF,TGTGCCAGCAGTGGGCGTGGGACAGGGACCTACGAGCAGTACTTC